Below are 15 T cell receptor beta chains sequenced from a single sample in a study of T cells expressing NK-cell markers. TCRdb re-called the 5' RACE reads and gives one entry per CDR3 protein, without DNA. The sample table includes about 150,000 distinct CDR3 sequences. The specimen was blood T cells: a sorted CD56 or NKG2C T cell subset, CD4+ or CD8+ T cells, or bulk PBMC T cells (not recorded which). Every receptor here comes from a woman between 50 and 59 years old in good health.

V is TRBV5-1 and J is TRBJ1-2. Germline assignment: CDR1 SGHRS and CDR2 YFSETQ. The CDR3 spans 17 residues. The CDR3 protein is CASSSAGTAENYGGYTF.

The chain uses TRBV29-1 and TRBJ2-1; TCRdb's D gene call, TRBD2, goes unchecked for lack of DNA. The CDR3 is 13 amino acids. CDR1 and CDR2 (germline): SQVTM, ANQGSEA. The CDR3 loop reads CSVEGGLNNEQFF.

This chain connects TRBV4-1 to TRBJ2-1; with no DNA, the TCRdb D assignment of TRBD1 cannot be verified. The CDR3 loop spans 14 amino acids. Germline-derived CDR1 and CDR2 are MGHRA and YSYEKL. CDR3: CASSQASGRNEQFF.

The chain combines TRBV15 with TRBJ1-4; the TRBD1 assignment by TCRdb is unverifiable without DNA. The CDR3 length is 15 residues. CDR1 and CDR2 (germline): LNHNV, YYDKDF (reference sequence). The CDR3: CATSRDARGPEKLFF.

The V gene is TRBV5-6, the J gene TRBJ2-3; TCRdb selects TRBD2, and the lack of DNA leaves this call unchecked. This CDR3 comprises 16 residues. Germline V lookup: CDR1 SGHDT, CDR2 YYEEEE. CDR3 protein: CASSLETTRTADTQYF. Variable domain in full (rest from reference TRBV5-6 and TRBJ2-3): DAGVTQSPTHLIKTRGQQVTLRCSPKSGHDTVSWYQQALGQGPQFIFQYYEEEERQRGNFPDRFSGHQFPNYSSELNVNALLLGDSALYLCASSLETTRTADTQYFGPGTRLTVL.

The chain has TRBV11-2 and TRBJ2-1; there is no DNA to check the TCRdb D call of TRBD2. The CDR3 covers 18 residues. Looked up from germline, CDR1 is SGHAT and CDR2 is FQNNGV. The CDR3 spells CASIPRGLAASSYNEQFF. Full variable domain (rest looked up from reference TRBV11-2 and TRBJ2-1): EAGVAQSPRYKIIEKRQSVAFWCNPISGHATLYWYQQILGQGPKLLIQFQNNGVVDDSQLPKDRFSAERLKGVDSTLKIQPAKLEDSAVYLCASIPRGLAASSYNEQFFGPGTRLTVL.

The chain carries TRBV7-8 and TRBJ2-1; TCRdb calls TRBD2, which cannot be checked without DNA. The CDR3 loop spans 16 amino acids. Looked up from germline, CDR1 is SGHVS and CDR2 is FQNEAQ. The CDR3 reads CASRRSGLAGGNEQFF. Full variable domain (remainder filled in from reference TRBV7-8 and TRBJ2-1): GAGVSQSPRYKVAKRGQDVALRCDPISGHVSLFWYQQALGQGPEFLTYFQNEAQLDKSGLPSDRFFAERPEGSVSTLKIQRTQQEDSAVYLCASRRSGLAGGNEQFFGPGTRLTVL.

The chain combines TRBV12-3 or TRBV12-4 with TRBJ2-5; TCRdb calls TRBD1, which cannot be checked without DNA. This CDR3 has 14 amino acids. Here the CDR3 reads CASRPGQDRETQYF.

The CDR3 sequence is CASSLTGSSYNEQFF. This chain connects TRBV7-9 to TRBJ2-1. The CDR3 totals 15 residues. Germline CDR1 reads SEHNR; CDR2 reads FQNEAQ (reference sequence). The complete variable domain, with remaining parts taken from reference TRBV7-9 and TRBJ2-1, reads DTGVSQNPRHKITKRGQNVTFRCDPISEHNRLYWYRQTLGQGPEFLTYFQNEAQLEKSRLLSDRFSAERPKGSFSTLEIQRTEQGDSAMYLCASSLTGSSYNEQFFGPGTRLTVL.

The chain recombines TRBV24-1 with TRBJ1-2. Germline V gene data show CDR1 as KGHDR and CDR2 as SFDVKD. The CDR3 covers 12 residues. CDR3 protein: CATSDLTGGYTF.

This chain uses TRBV27 with TRBJ2-1; TCRdb proposes TRBD2, but this gene call is untestable without DNA. The CDR3 extends over 13 amino acids. Germline CDR1 MNHEY, CDR2 SMNVEV (reference sequence). CDR3 loop: CASSGLWGNEQFF.

The genes are TRBV7-8 and TRBJ1-1. The germline gives CDR1 SGHVS, CDR2 FQNEAQ. This CDR3 comprises 13 residues. This CDR3 is CASSSGGAGEAFF. Based on the CDR3 plus reference TRBV7-8 and TRBJ1-1, the full variable domain is GAGVSQSPRYKVAKRGQDVALRCDPISGHVSLFWYQQALGQGPEFLTYFQNEAQLDKSGLPSDRFFAERPEGSVSTLKIQRTQQEDSAVYLCASSSGGAGEAFFGQGTRLTVV.

The V and J genes are TRBV11-2 and TRBJ1-5; TCRdb designates TRBD1, a call that cannot be tested without DNA. The CDR3 length is 15 residues. Germline values: CDR1 SGHAT, CDR2 FQNNGV. The CDR3 is CASSFTGTSEQPQHF.

J is TRBJ2-1 and V is TRBV24-1; the TCRdb call, TRBD2, lacks DNA for checking. Germline V gene lookup returns CDR1 KGHDR and CDR2 SFDVKD. This CDR3 is 13 amino acids long. CDR3 loop: CATSEGTSTEQFF.

This chain's CDR3 is CASSPGLPAYEQYF. J is TRBJ2-7 and V is TRBV13; TCRdb returns TRBD2, unconfirmable since there is no DNA. The CDR3 extends over 14 amino acids. Germline V CDR1 and CDR2: PRHDT, FYEKMQ (reference sequence).